The clone carrying this TCR beta chain was observed a handful of times. Its target is not known. Produced via immunoSEQ multiplex PCR; TCRdb's table is partial and in-frame only. The table shows 100,000 to 120,000 clones, with approximately 90% occurring only once. Time point described: cycle 4 day 1 (C4D1), after more than five weeks of nivolumab. Every patient had relapsed following autologous stem cell transplantation, and cohorts differed in brentuximab vedotin exposure. This entry belongs to a study of PD-1 blockade in classical Hodgkin lymphoma. Findings and limits, study-wide: Excluded were patients who started nivolumab under 1 year after ASCT, a group that had lower diversity.

There are 14 residues in the CDR3. Trimming shortened V by 4 bases and J by 6 bases, and 17 bases separated the two germline ends. The germline V gene has CDR1 SGHRS and CDR2 YFSETQ. This chain connects TRBV5-1 to TRBJ2-7; a possible D gene is TRBD1 (6 bases). The sequence derives from a human donor with classical Hodgkin lymphoma. This specimen was peripheral blood mononuclear cells (PBMCs), taken before the fourth cycle of nivolumab. CDR3 loop: CASSLVTGPGEQYF. Here the CDR3 DNA reads TGCGCCAGCAGCCTGGTTACAGGGCCGGGCGAGCAGTACTTC.